The 26 T cell receptor beta chains below were found in one sample sequenced in a study of T-cell memory formation after mild COVID-19. TCRdb reprocessed the 5' RACE reads via MiXCR and lists one record per CDR3 protein. The sample has approximately 300,000 distinct CDR3 sequences; roughly 8.2% are singletons. The sequenced sample consisted of PBMCs or a T cell subset sorted from them (not recorded which). These receptors originate from a man younger than 35 who had mild COVID-19 (a few samples of this study predate the infection). Cell type and time point are not known.

The chain links TRBV25-1 to TRBJ1-1, with D unclear. This CDR3 region has 14 residues. Germline V gives CDR1 MGHDK, CDR2 SYGVNS. Trimming stripped 3 bases from V and 4 bases from J, with 12 bases between. CDR3 nucleotide sequence: TGTGCCAGCAGTGACTGGCGGGCGGGCACTGAAGCTTTCTTT. This gives the protein CASSDWRAGTEAFF.

V usage is TRBV6-5 and J usage is TRBJ2-7; TRBD2 is a possible D gene (6 bases). CDR3 length: 14 residues. The V end lost 9 bases, the J end lost 7 bases, and 22 bases lay between the germline ends. Germline loops: CDR1 MNHEY, CDR2 SVGAGI. CDR3 nucleotides: TGTGCCAGTCACGGGTCTTGGGGGGTCCGGGAGCAGTACTTC. Translating it yields CASHGSWGVREQYF.

In its sample, this clonotype was seen many times. The chain links TRBV7-2 to TRBJ2-1; D uncertain. Per the germline V gene, CDR1 is SGHTA and CDR2 is FQGNSA. Trimming shortened V by 1 base and J by 7 bases, and 11 bases separated the two germline ends. This CDR3 has 14 amino acids. CDR3 nucleotides: TGTGCCAGCAGCTTAGGGACCTTTTGGAATGAGCAGTTCTTC. Translated, it gives CASSLGTFWNEQFF.

The rearrangement uses TRBV25-1 and TRBJ1-2, with 7 bases aligning to TRBD1. J lost 5 bases, V lost 6 bases, and 12 bases had no gene match. Per germline, CDR1 MGHDK and CDR2 SYGVNS. The CDR3 contains 15 residues. The CDR3: CASSQSGTVFYGYTF. In nucleotides, the CDR3 is TGTGCCAGCAGCCAATCCGGGACAGTTTTTTATGGCTACACCTTC.

This clonotype was observed at least ten times. The chain couples TRBV7-8 to TRBJ2-2; unclear D gene. The CDR3 runs to 12 residues. Germline values: CDR1 SGHVS, CDR2 FQNEAQ. V gave up 4 bases and J gave up 5 bases, with 5 bases separating them. The CDR3 sequence: CASSSDTGELFF. The CDR3 DNA sequence: TGTGCCAGCAGCTCAGATACCGGGGAGCTGTTTTTT.

There are a few counts of this clonotype. The chain couples TRBV6-5 to TRBJ1-5; D gene unclear. The ends were cut back, 0 bases at V and 4 bases at J, with 10 bases in the middle. The length of the CDR3 is 15 residues. The germline CDR1 and CDR2 sequences are MNHEY and SVGAGI. This CDR3 reads CASSYSWGGNQPQHF. Written as DNA, the CDR3 is TGTGCCAGCAGTTACTCGTGGGGAGGGAATCAGCCCCAGCATTTT.

This clonotype was detected once. The chain uses TRBV5-1 and TRBJ2-1; no clear D gene. Germline assignment: CDR1 SGHRS and CDR2 YFSETQ. With 1 base removed from V and 5 bases from J, the gap between germline ends came to 13 bases. There are 15 residues in the CDR3. The CDR3 loop reads CASSLWSSLDNEQFF. The CDR3 DNA reads TGCGCCAGCAGCTTGTGGAGTAGCCTGGACAATGAGCAGTTCTTC.

The chain employs TRBV5-1 and TRBJ2-2; no clear D gene. Trimming removed 3 bases from V and 5 bases from J, with 8 bases in between. There are 13 residues in the CDR3. CDR1 and CDR2 from the germline V gene are SGHRS and YFSETQ. The CDR3 sequence: CASSSSETGELFF. CDR3 sequence (DNA): TGCGCCAGCAGCTCCAGTGAAACCGGGGAGCTGTTTTTT.

This clonotype showed up many times. This CDR3 reads CASSDSGENTGELFF. DNA of the CDR3: TGTGCCAGCAGTGACTCAGGGGAGAACACCGGGGAGCTGTTTTTT. This sequence joins TRBV6-4 and TRBJ2-2; the D gene is possibly TRBD1 (5 bases). The CDR3 loop spans 15 amino acids. Germline-derived CDR1 and CDR2 are MRHNA and SNTAGT. V was pared by 0 bases and J by 1 base, with 6 bases between.

A few counts support this clonotype. This chain connects TRBV12-3 or TRBV12-4 to TRBJ1-2, with D tentatively TRBD1 (5 bases). V lost 3 bases and J lost 5, with 13 bases in between. The CDR3 spans 14 residues. CDR3 nucleotides: TGTGCCAGCAGTTTTACATATGCAGGGTATGGCTACACCTTC. Translation gives CASSFTYAGYGYTF.

The chain uses TRBV4-3 and TRBJ1-6; a weak D match, TRBD1 (6 bases). The CDR3 is 16 amino acids. The V end lost 3 bases, the J end lost 6 bases, and 15 bases lay between the germline ends. Germline values: CDR1 LGHNA, CDR2 YSLEER. Here the CDR3 reads CASSQNRDLVNSPLHF. The DNA of the CDR3 is TGCGCCAGCAGCCAGAACAGGGATTTGGTTAATTCACCCCTCCACTTT.

This clonotype was detected a few times. V is TRBV5-1 and J is TRBJ2-3; D may match TRBD1 or TRBD2 (5 bases each). The CDR3 has 16 amino acids. V was shortened by 2 bases and J by 4 bases, with 17 bases between the two germline ends. Germline assignment: CDR1 SGHRS and CDR2 YFSETQ. CDR3 nucleotide sequence: TGCGCCAGCAGCTTCAATGGGGGAATCGAGGCAGATACGCAGTATTTT. It is translated as CASSFNGGIEADTQYF.

This clonotype was observed at least ten times. The chain uses TRBV7-3 and TRBJ2-2, with D unresolved. V was cut by 2 bases and J by 4 bases, with 5 bases left in between. Germline V lookup: CDR1 SGHTA, CDR2 FQGTGA. This CDR3 spans 13 amino acids. The CDR3 DNA follows: TGTGCCAGCAGCTTACTCCCCACCGGGGAGCTGTTTTTT. It specifies CASSLLPTGELFF.

The chain combines TRBV18 with TRBJ2-1; a weak D match, TRBD1 (5 bases). The CDR3 sequence is 16 residues long. The V end was cut by 0 bases, the J end by 0 bases, with 9 bases between. Per the germline V gene, CDR1 is KGHSH and CDR2 is LQKENI. The DNA of the CDR3 is TGTGCCAGCTCACCACCAGGGGCCGGCTCCTACAATGAGCAGTTCTTC. It specifies CASSPPGAGSYNEQFF. The full variable domain, with the rest looked up from reference TRBV18 and TRBJ2-1, is NAGVMQNPRHLVRRRGQEARLRCSPMKGHSHVYWYRQLPEEGLKFMVYLQKENIIDESGMPKERFSAEFPKEGPSILRIQQVVRGDSAAYFCASSPPGAGSYNEQFFGPGTRLTVL.

The rearrangement joins TRBV20-1 to TRBJ2-7, with TRBD2 matching over 7 bases. The germline gives CDR1 DFQATT, CDR2 SNEGSKA (reference sequence). Unmatched junction bases numbered 12, after V lost 6 bases and J lost 7 bases. The CDR3 has 13 amino acids. The CDR3 loop is CSALSRAGEEQYF. The CDR3 nucleotides read TGCAGTGCCTTAAGTCGGGCGGGGGAGGAGCAGTACTTC.

The CDR3 bases are TGTGCCAGCCGCCTTGCGGCAGAAATGAACACTGAAGCTTTCTTT. It codes for CASRLAAEMNTEAFF. V usage is TRBV10-3 and J usage is TRBJ1-1; D not certain. Looked up from germline, CDR1 is ENHRY and CDR2 is SYGVKD. The CDR3 runs 15 residues. Trimming removed 10 bases at V and 0 bases at J, with 18 bases between.

This clonotype was recorded a few times. The J gene is TRBJ2-1, the V gene TRBV6-2 or TRBV6-3; D is possibly TRBD1 (6 bases). The ends were cut back, 2 bases at V and 2 bases at J, with 7 bases in the middle. The CDR3 covers 14 residues. Germline CDR1 reads MNHEY; CDR2 reads SVGEGT. The chain's CDR3 is CASSYQGPYNEQFF. CDR3 nucleotides: TGTGCCAGCAGTTACCAGGGGCCCTACAATGAGCAGTTCTTC.

A single count supports this clonotype. The chain joins TRBV7-8 to TRBJ2-2; 10 bases are a match to TRBD2. Germline loops: CDR1 SGHVS, CDR2 FQNEAQ. The CDR3 is 16 amino acids. J gave up 2 bases and V 6 bases, and 6 bases lay outside the gene matches. CDR3 region: CASRASGGVNTGELFF. The CDR3 nucleotides are TGTGCCAGCAGGGCAAGCGGGGGGGTTAACACCGGGGAGCTGTTTTTT.

Only a few counts were recorded for this clonotype. The V gene is TRBV11-2, the J gene TRBJ2-3; D is perhaps TRBD1 or TRBD2 (6 bases each). Trimming removed 1 base from V and 2 bases from J, with 16 bases in between. The CDR3 sequence is 17 residues long. Germline V CDR1 and CDR2: SGHAT, FQNNGV. CDR3 nucleotide sequence: TGTGCCAGCAGCTTAGGGTTGCGTGGGGGGCACACAGATACGCAGTATTTT. Protein: CASSLGLRGGHTDTQYF.

The chain recombines TRBV7-2 with TRBJ2-2; the D gene is possibly TRBD2 (6 bases). Deletions cut 5 bases from V and 3 bases from J, with 19 bases between. Germline CDR1 and CDR2: SGHTA and FQGNSA. The CDR3 is made up of 17 amino acids. This CDR3 is CASSPPNLARYTGELFF. In DNA form, the CDR3 reads TGTGCCAGCAGCCCACCCAACCTAGCGAGGTACACCGGGGAGCTGTTTTTT.

This clonotype showed up just a few times. The chain's CDR3 is CASSLAGTDRLSGNTIYF. The DNA for the CDR3 is TGCGCCAGCAGCTTGGCAGGGACAGATCGACTCTCTGGAAACACCATATATTTT. V and J are TRBV5-1 and TRBJ1-3, with 7 bases that match TRBD1. CDR3 size: 18 residues. Trimming removed 0 bases from V and 0 bases from J; junction bases left unmatched: 9. The V gene's germline CDR1 is SGHRS and CDR2 YFSETQ.

This clonotype was counted only a few times. The chain recombines TRBV6-2 or TRBV6-3 with TRBJ2-2; TRBD1 matches at 8 bases. CDR1 MNHEY and CDR2 SVGEGT come from the germline V gene. Trimming took 6 bases from V and 2 from J; bases not matched to a gene: 11. The length of the CDR3 is 17 residues. CDR3 sequence: CASREYQGAFNTGELFF. CDR3 nucleotide sequence: TGTGCCAGCAGAGAATATCAGGGGGCCTTTAACACCGGGGAGCTGTTTTTT.

This chain joins TRBV4-2 and TRBJ1-3, with unresolved D. V was pared by 1 base and J by 0 bases, with 13 bases between. CDR1 LGHNA and CDR2 YNFKEQ come from the germline V gene. This CDR3 is built from 17 residues. Here the CDR3 DNA reads TGTGCCAGCAGCCAAGGCGCAGAGGTACTCTCTGGAAACACCATATATTTT. Protein: CASSQGAEVLSGNTIYF.

The rearrangement joins TRBV5-1 to TRBJ2-3; 9 bases are a match to TRBD2. The ends lost 4 bases at V and 5 bases at J; junction bases unmatched: 8. The CDR3 is made up of 15 amino acids. The germline gives CDR1 SGHRS, CDR2 YFSETQ. The CDR3 DNA reads as TGCGCCAGCAGCCGGCTAGCGGGGAGTCAAGATACGCAGTATTTT. Its protein product is CASSRLAGSQDTQYF.

This clonotype was seen many times. The genes are TRBV12-3 or TRBV12-4 and TRBJ2-7; 7 bases match TRBD1. Losses at the gene ends were 3 bases for V and 5 bases for J; bases not matched to a gene: 7. The CDR3 is 14 amino acids. CDR3 nucleotides: TGTGCCAGCAGTTTGGACAGGTACGGTCACGAGCAGTACGTC. Amino acid sequence: CASSLDRYGHEQYV.

This clonotype was counted ten times or more. CDR3 bases: TGCAGTGCCAGGCAAGGGAGAAACACCGGGGAGCTGTTTTTT. Protein sequence: CSARQGRNTGELFF. This sequence joins TRBV20-1 and TRBJ2-2; TRBD2 might be the D (5 bases). The CDR3 length is 14 residues. The V gene's germline CDR1 is DFQATT and CDR2 SNEGSKA (reference sequence). V lost 6 bases and J lost 2, with 13 bases in between.